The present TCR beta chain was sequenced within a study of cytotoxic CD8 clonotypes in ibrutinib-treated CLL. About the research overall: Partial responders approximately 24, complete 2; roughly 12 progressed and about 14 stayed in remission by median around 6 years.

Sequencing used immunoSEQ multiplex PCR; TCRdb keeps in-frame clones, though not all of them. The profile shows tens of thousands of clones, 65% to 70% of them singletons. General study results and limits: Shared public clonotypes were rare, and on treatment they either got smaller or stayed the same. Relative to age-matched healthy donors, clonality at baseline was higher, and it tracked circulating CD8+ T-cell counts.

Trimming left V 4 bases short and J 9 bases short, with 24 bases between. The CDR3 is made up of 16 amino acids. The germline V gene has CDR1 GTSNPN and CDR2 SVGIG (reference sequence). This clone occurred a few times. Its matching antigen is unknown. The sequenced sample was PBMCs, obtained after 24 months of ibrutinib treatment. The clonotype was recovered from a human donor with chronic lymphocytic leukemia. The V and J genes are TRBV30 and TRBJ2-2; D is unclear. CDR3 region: CAWNPARVGSPRELFF. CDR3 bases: TGTGCCTGGAACCCCGCTCGGGTTGGCTCCCCCCGGGAGCTGTTTTTT.